A selection of T cell receptor beta chains follows, all from one sample in a study of T cell responses to AZD1222 COVID-19 vaccine. Profiling relied on immunoSEQ multiplex PCR, and the TCRdb table lists in-frame clones only, not all of them. Here the sample spans under 40,000 clones, around nine tenths being singletons. Source: peripheral blood, taken on day 0 of AZD1222 vaccination. These receptors were taken from an adult in good health. CDR3s include the opening cysteine and the closing phenylalanine or tryptophan. D genes are given only for firm matches. The size field is filled for only some rows; it gives once, few, many or a size class.

D: TRBD2; J: TRBJ2-3; length: 16; size: -; V: TRBV3-1/TRBV3-2; DNA: TGTGCCAGCAGCCAAGAATCTAGCGGGAGTATAGATACGCAGTATTTT; CDR3: CASSQESSGSIDTQYF
D: -; J: TRBJ1-5; length: 15; size: few; V: TRBV6-5; DNA: TGTGCCAGCCAAGGCCGGACGGCTAGCAATCAGCCCCAGCATTTT; CDR3: CASQGRTASNQPQHF
D: TRBD2; J: TRBJ2-2; length: 16; size: -; V: TRBV11-2; DNA: TGTGCCAGCACCAATGCCGGGAGGATGGGCACCGGGGAGCTGTTTTTT; CDR3: CASTNAGRMGTGELFF
D: TRBD1; J: TRBJ1-1; length: 14; size: -; V: TRBV3-1/TRBV3-2; DNA: TGTGCCAGCAGCCAAGGGACAGGGAAAGGAAAAACTTTCTTT; CDR3: CASSQGTGKGKTFF
D: -; J: TRBJ1-6; length: 12; size: -; V: TRBV12-3/TRBV12-4; DNA: TGTGCCAGCAGTTCCGGGAATTCACCCCTCCACTTT; CDR3: CASSSGNSPLHF
D: -; J: TRBJ2-3; length: 12; size: -; V: TRBV5-8; DNA: TGTGCCAGCAGCTTGGTATCAGGGGTTGGGTATTTT; CDR3: CASSLVSGVGYF
D: TRBD1; J: TRBJ2-2; length: 15; size: -; V: TRBV28; DNA: TGTGCCAGCAGTCTGCAGGGGGCAGAGGGCGGGGAGCTGTTTTTT; CDR3: CASSLQGAEGGELFF
D: TRBD2; J: TRBJ2-3; length: 15; size: -; V: TRBV7-9; DNA: TGTGCCAGCAGCGGGGGACTAGCGGGCGGGGATACGCAGTATTTT; CDR3: CASSGGLAGGDTQYF
D: -; J: TRBJ2-2; length: 14; size: -; V: TRBV6-5; DNA: TGTGCCAGCAGCGGAATGTCAAGCACCGGGGAGCTGTTTTTT; CDR3: CASSGMSSTGELFF
D: -; J: TRBJ2-1; length: 14; size: -; V: TRBV9; DNA: TGTGCCAGCACAAGGCCAGGCATTACCAATGAGCAGTTCTTC; CDR3: CASTRPGITNEQFF
D: TRBD2; J: TRBJ2-2; length: 17; size: once; V: TRBV6-2/TRBV6-3; DNA: TGTGCCAGCAGTCTCCTAGCGGGAGGCCCAAACACCGGGGAGCTGTTTTTT; CDR3: CASSLLAGGPNTGELFF
D: -; J: TRBJ1-6; length: 15; size: -; V: TRBV5-6; DNA: TGTGCCAGCAGTCCTACCGGGACTTTAAATTCACCCCTCCACTTT; CDR3: CASSPTGTLNSPLHF
D: -; J: TRBJ2-2; length: 16; size: -; V: TRBV5-1; DNA: TGCGCCAGCAGCTTGGACCCAACAGGGAACACCGGGGAGCTGTTTTTT; CDR3: CASSLDPTGNTGELFF